One T cell receptor beta chain is described in this entry. Its specificity is unknown. Using immunoSEQ multiplex PCR, the repertoire was profiled, and TCRdb retains in-frame clones only, with some absent. The sample lists roughly 25,000 clones; about four fifths were seen once. These data come from a study of graft-versus-host responses after intestinal transplantation. Study summary: Multivisceral, liver-intestinal, or isolated intestinal grafts went to recipients. Recipients were all induced with anti-thymocyte globulin, then given tacrolimus and steroids for 3 to 4 years. Study-wide points: Some patients had graft-donor T cell macrochimerism, and their allografts showed high graft-versus-host to host-versus-graft clonal ratios. Circulating GvH clones peaking coincided with falling HvG clones soon after transplant.

Germline CDR1 and CDR2: SGDLS and YYNGEE. The V gene end was trimmed by 3 bases and the J gene end by 4 bases; junction bases not matched to a gene: 3. CDR3 size: 14 residues. The rearrangement uses TRBV9 and TRBJ1-5; TRBD1 matches 8 bases. Here the sequenced sample was unstimulated CD8+ T cells sorted from spleen or lymph node cells, taken before transplant. The clonotype originates from a human donor who was the organ donor for an intestinal transplant. CDR3 sequence: CASSGTGTNQPQHF. For the CDR3, the DNA is TGTGCCAGCAGCGGGACAGGGACGAATCAGCCCCAGCATTTT.